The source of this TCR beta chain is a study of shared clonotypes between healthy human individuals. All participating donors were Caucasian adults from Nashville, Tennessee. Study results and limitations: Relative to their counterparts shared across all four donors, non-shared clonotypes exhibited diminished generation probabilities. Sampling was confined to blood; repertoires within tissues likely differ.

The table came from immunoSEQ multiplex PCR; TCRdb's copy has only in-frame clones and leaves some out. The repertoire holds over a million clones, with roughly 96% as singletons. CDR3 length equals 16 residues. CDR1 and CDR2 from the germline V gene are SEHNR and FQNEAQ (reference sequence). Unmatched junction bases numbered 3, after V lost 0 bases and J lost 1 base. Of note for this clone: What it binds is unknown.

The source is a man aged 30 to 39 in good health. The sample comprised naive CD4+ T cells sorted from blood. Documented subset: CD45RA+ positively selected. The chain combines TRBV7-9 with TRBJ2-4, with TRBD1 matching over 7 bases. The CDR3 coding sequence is TGTGCCAGCAGCTTAGCGCAGACAGGGGCCAAAAACATTCAGTACTTC. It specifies CASSLAQTGAKNIQYF.